This entry is about one T cell receptor (beta chain). CDR1 and CDR2 (germline): MGHRA, YSYEKL. V dropped 0 bases and J dropped 0 bases, with 12 bases sitting between them. This CDR3 has 17 residues. This sample was taken from a study of cytotoxic CD8 clonotypes in ibrutinib-treated CLL. Sequenced by immunoSEQ multiplex PCR; TCRdb stores in-frame clones only, minus some. The data contain 120,000 to 150,000 clones, approximately 80% of them singletons. The clonotype comes from a human donor with chronic lymphocytic leukemia. The sample in question was PBMCs, obtained after 12 months of ibrutinib treatment. The V call is TRBV4-1, the J call TRBJ1-3; D is uncertain. The CDR3 DNA is TGCGCCAGCAGCCAAGACAGGCCTTTAGACTCTGGAAACACCATATATTTT. Translation: CASSQDRPLDSGNTIYF.